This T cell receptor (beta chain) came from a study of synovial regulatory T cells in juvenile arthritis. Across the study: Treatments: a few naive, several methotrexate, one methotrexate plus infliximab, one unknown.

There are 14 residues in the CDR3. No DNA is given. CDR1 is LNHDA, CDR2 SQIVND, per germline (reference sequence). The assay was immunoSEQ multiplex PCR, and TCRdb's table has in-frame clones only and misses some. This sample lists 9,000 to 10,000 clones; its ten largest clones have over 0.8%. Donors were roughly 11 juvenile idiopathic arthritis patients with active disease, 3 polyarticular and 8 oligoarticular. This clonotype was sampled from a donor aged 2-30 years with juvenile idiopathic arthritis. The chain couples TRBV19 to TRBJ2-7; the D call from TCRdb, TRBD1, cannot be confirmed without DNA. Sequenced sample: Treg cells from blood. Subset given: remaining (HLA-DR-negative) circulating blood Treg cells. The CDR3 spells CASSIARHSYEQYF.